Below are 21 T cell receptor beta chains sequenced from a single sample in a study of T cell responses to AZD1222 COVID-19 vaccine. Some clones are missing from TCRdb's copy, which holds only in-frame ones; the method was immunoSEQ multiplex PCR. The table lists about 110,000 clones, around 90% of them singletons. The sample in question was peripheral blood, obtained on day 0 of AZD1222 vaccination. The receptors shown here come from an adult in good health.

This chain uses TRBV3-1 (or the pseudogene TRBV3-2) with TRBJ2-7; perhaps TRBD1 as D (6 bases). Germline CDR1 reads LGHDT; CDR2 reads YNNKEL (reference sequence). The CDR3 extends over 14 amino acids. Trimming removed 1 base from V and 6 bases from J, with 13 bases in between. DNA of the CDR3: TGTGCCAGCAGCCAAGGAGGGACAAGCGGCGAGCAGTACTTC. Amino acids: CASSQGGTSGEQYF.

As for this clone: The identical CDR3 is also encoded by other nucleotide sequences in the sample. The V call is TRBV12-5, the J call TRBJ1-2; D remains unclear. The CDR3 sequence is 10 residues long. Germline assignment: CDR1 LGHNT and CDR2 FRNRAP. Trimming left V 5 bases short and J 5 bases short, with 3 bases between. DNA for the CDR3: TGTGCTAGTGGTGTATATGGCTACACCTTC. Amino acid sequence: CASGVYGYTF.

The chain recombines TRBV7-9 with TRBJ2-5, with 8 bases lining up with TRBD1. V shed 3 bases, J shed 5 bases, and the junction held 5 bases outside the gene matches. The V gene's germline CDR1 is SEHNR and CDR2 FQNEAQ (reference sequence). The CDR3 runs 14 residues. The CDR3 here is CASSFAGGRETQYF. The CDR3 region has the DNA TGTGCCAGCAGCTTTGCAGGGGGCCGCGAGACCCAGTACTTC.

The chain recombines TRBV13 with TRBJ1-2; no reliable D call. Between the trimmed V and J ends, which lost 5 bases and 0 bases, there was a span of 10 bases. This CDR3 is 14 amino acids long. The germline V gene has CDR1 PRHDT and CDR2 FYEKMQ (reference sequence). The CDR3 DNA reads TGTGCCAGCAGCGAACGAAACTCTAACTATGGCTACACCTTC. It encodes CASSERNSNYGYTF.

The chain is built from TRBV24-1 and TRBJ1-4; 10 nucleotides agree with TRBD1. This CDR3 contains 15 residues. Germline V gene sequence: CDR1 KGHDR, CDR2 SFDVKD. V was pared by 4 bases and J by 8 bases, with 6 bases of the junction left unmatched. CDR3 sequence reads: CATSENRDRGEKLFF. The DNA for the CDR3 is TGTGCCACCAGTGAAAACCGGGACAGGGGCGAAAAACTGTTTTTT.

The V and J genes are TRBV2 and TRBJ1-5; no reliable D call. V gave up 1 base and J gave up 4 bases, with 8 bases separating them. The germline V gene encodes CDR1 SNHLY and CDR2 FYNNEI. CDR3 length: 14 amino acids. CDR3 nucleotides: TGTGCCAGCAGTGAAGTTTCAGAGAATCAGCCCCAGCATTTT. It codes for CASSEVSENQPQHF. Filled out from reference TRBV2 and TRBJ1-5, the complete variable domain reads EPEVTQTPSHQVTQMGQEVILRCVPISNHLYFYWYRQILGQKVEFLVSFYNNEISEKSEIFDDQFSVERPDGSNFTLKIRSTKLEDSAMYFCASSEVSENQPQHFGDGTRLSIL.

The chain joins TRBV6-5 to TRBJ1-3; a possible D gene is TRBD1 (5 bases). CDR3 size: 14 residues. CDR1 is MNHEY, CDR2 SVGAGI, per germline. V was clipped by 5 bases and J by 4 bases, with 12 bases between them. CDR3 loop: CASSQGLSGNTIYF. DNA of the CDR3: TGTGCCAGCAGTCAGGGATTGTCCGGAAACACCATATATTTT.

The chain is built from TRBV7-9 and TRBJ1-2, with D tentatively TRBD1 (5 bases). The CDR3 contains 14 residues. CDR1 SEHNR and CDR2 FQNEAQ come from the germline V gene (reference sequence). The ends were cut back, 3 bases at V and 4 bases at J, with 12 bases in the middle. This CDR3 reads CASSFRDGPYGYTF. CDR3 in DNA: TGTGCCAGCAGCTTCCGGGACGGCCCCTATGGCTACACCTTC.

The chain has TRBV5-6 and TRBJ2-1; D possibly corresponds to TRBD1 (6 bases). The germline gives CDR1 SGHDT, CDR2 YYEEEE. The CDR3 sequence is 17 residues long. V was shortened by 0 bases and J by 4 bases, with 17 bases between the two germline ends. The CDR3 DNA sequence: TGTGCCAGCAGCTTGGAGACAGGTCCACTTCCTTACAATGAGCAGTTCTTC. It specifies CASSLETGPLPYNEQFF. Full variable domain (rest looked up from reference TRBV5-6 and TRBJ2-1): DAGVTQSPTHLIKTRGQQVTLRCSPKSGHDTVSWYQQALGQGPQFIFQYYEEEERQRGNFPDRFSGHQFPNYSSELNVNALLLGDSALYLCASSLETGPLPYNEQFFGPGTRLTVL.

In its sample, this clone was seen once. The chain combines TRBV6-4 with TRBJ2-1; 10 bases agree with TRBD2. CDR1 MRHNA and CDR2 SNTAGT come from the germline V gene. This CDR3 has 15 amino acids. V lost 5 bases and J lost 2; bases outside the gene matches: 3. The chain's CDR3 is CASSRLAGAYNEQFF. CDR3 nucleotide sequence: TGTGCCAGCAGTAGACTAGCGGGTGCCTACAATGAGCAGTTCTTC.

CDR3 DNA sequence: TGTGCCAGCAGCTCACCGGGACATAGCTACACCTTC. It yields the protein CASSSPGHSYTF. The chain joins TRBV5-6 to TRBJ1-2, with D maybe TRBD1 (6 bases). V lost 3 bases and J 9 bases, leaving 12 bases between the germline ends. Germline V lookup: CDR1 SGHDT, CDR2 YYEEEE. CDR3 length: 12 residues. Full variable domain (outside the CDR3, taken from reference TRBV5-6 and TRBJ1-2): DAGVTQSPTHLIKTRGQQVTLRCSPKSGHDTVSWYQQALGQGPQFIFQYYEEEERQRGNFPDRFSGHQFPNYSSELNVNALLLGDSALYLCASSSPGHSYTFGSGTRLTVV.

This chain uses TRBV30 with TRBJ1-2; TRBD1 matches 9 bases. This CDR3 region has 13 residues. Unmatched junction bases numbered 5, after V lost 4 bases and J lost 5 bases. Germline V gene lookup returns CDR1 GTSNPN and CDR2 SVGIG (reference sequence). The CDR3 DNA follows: TGTGCCTGGAAGCTCGGGACAGGGTATGGCTACACCTTC. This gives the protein CAWKLGTGYGYTF.

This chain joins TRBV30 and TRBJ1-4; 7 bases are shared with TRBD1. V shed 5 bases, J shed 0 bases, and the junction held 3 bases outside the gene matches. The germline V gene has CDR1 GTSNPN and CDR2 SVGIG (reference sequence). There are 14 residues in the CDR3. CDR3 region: CAWGQDSTNEKLFF. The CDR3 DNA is TGTGCCTGGGGACAGGATTCAACTAATGAAAAACTGTTTTTT.

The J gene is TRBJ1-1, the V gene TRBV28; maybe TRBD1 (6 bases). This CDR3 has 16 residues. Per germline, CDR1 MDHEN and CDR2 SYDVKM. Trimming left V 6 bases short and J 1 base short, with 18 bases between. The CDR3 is CASSQGTAKGNTEAFF. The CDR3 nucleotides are TGTGCCAGCAGCCAGGGGACGGCAAAAGGGAACACTGAAGCTTTCTTT.

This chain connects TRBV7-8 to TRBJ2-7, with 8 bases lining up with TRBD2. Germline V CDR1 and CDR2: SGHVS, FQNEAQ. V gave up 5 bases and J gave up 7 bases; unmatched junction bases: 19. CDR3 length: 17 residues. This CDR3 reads CASSPSGMRIAGFEQYF. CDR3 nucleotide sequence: TGTGCCAGCAGCCCCAGTGGGATGAGGATAGCGGGATTTGAGCAGTACTTC.

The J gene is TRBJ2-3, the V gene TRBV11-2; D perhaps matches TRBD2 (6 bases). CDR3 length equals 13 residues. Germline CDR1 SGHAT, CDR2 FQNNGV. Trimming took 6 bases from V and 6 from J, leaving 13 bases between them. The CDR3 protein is CASRSGGMDTQYF. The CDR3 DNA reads TGTGCCAGCAGGTCCGGAGGGATGGATACGCAGTATTTT.

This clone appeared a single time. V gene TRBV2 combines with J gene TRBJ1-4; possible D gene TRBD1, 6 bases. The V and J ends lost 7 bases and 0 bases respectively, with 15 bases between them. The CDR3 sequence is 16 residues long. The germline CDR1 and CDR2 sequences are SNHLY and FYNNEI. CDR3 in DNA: TGTGCCAGCACAGGGGAGGGGAGAGCAACTAATGAAAAACTGTTTTTT. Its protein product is CASTGEGRATNEKLFF.

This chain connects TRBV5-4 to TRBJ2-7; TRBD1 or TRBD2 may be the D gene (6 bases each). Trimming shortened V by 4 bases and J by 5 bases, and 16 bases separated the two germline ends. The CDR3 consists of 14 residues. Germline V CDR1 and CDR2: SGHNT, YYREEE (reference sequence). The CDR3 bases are TGTGCCAGCAGCCTGGAGGGGGGCCACGACGAGCAGTACTTC. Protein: CASSLEGGHDEQYF.

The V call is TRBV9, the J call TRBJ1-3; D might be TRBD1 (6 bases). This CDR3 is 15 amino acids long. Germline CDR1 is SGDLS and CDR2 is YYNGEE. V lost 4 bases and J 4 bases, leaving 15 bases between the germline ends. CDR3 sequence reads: CASSPSWGPGNTIYF. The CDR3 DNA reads TGTGCCAGCAGCCCCAGTTGGGGGCCCGGAAACACCATATATTTT.

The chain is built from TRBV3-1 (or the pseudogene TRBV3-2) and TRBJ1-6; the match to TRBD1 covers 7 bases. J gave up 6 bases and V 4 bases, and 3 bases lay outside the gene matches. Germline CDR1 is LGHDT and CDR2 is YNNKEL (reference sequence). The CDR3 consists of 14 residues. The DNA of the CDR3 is TGTGCCAGCAGCCTTGGACAGGTTAATTCACCCCTCCACTTT. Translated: CASSLGQVNSPLHF.

The CDR3 nucleotides are TGTGCCAGCAGGCCCGGGGGGAACCGCCTCCCGCAAGACTATGGCTACACCTTC. It translates to CASRPGGNRLPQDYGYTF. V is TRBV2 and J is TRBJ1-2; a possible D gene is TRBD1 (5 bases). The germline V and J ends were trimmed by 6 bases and 3 bases, with 26 bases remaining between them. The CDR3 sequence is 18 residues long. The germline V gene encodes CDR1 SNHLY and CDR2 FYNNEI.